Sequencing of this T cell receptor beta chain was carried out in a study of control samples from healthy donors and cancer patients. CDR3 size: 15 residues. Germline lookup yields CDR1 SGDLS and CDR2 YYNGEE. V dropped 4 bases and J dropped 1; count of bases not matched to a gene: 6. Sequencing used immunoSEQ multiplex PCR; TCRdb keeps in-frame clones, though not all of them. The sample lists nearly 200,000 clones; 91% were seen once. The gene calls are TRBV9 and TRBJ2-3, with 7 bases fitting TRBD2. This TCR came from a man aged 25-45 years in good health. The specimen sequenced was blood. The CDR3 DNA reads as TGTGCCAGCAGCTCCCGACTAGCTGGCACAGATACGCAGTATTTT. This encodes CASSSRLAGTDTQYF.